The rows below give T cell receptor beta chains drawn from one sample of a study of monozygotic twins with inflammatory bowel disease. From its re-call of the 5' RACE reads, TCRdb lists each CDR3 protein once, without DNA. The sample table sets out roughly 100,000 distinct CDR3 sequences. The sequenced material came from blood. Receptors were obtained from a human donor with ulcerative colitis or Crohn's disease, or a healthy co-twin of an affected twin (not recorded which). Both conserved end residues are part of each CDR3. The order of the fields is V gene, J gene, CDR3 protein.

TRBV9	TRBJ2-5	CASSAPSGSGGKLETETQYF
TRBV15	TRBJ2-4	CATSRQPRGKNIQYF
TRBV4-3	TRBJ1-3	CASSQDWRFGNTIYF
TRBV27	TRBJ2-5	CASSLSLVPKETQYF
TRBV24-1	TRBJ2-5	CATSDPYQTGAQETQYF
TRBV20-1	TRBJ1-5	CSARDLGGGTSNQPQHF
TRBV28	TRBJ1-4	CASSVRGWAEKLFF
TRBV24-1	TRBJ2-7	CATSDWNRDRGGCEQYF
TRBV5-1	TRBJ2-3	CASSRRDTTTDTQYF
TRBV7-2	TRBJ1-2	CASSLEVHYGYTF
TRBV12-3/TRBV12-4	TRBJ2-4	CASSFRRLLNMQYF
TRBV15	TRBJ2-7	CATSSIGWGLRYEQYF
TRBV7-2	TRBJ2-4	CASSSLANIQYF
TRBV11-2	TRBJ2-1	CASSFSYGLPTYNEQFF
TRBV2	TRBJ1-5	CASSEFWGGQPQHF
TRBV5-3	TRBJ2-6	CARSPFGGAHSGANVLTF
TRBV7-2	TRBJ2-7	CASSFSTGSEQYF
TRBV5-1	TRBJ1-4	CASSDGRTTNEKLFF
TRBV12-3/TRBV12-4	TRBJ2-5	CASSSWETQYF
TRBV18	TRBJ2-5	CASSLGRDRAFGETQYF
TRBV5-6	TRBJ2-5	CASSLVGGQNQETQYF
TRBV6-5	TRBJ2-7	CASRSTQFHEQYF
TRBV6-4	TRBJ2-7	CASSARTSPTPFYEQYF
TRBV20-1	TRBJ2-5	CSATRTSPETQYF
TRBV9	TRBJ2-2	CASSVEGLPTGELFF
TRBV7-2	TRBJ2-5	CASSRQTGYQETQYF
TRBV5-4	TRBJ2-7	CASSDGLAPEQYF
TRBV11-2	TRBJ1-5	CASSLDQGIGQPQHF
TRBV12-3/TRBV12-4	TRBJ1-1	CASSIGLRTEAFF
TRBV20-1	TRBJ2-5	CSASETGPTPETQYF
TRBV7-8	TRBJ1-1	CASSQGGVSWNTEAFF
TRBV6-1	TRBJ2-3	CATRTRGFSTDTQYF
TRBV11-2	TRBJ2-7	CASSLNWAGKPWEQYF
TRBV19	TRBJ2-1	CASSLHHSGRALNEQFF
TRBV27	TRBJ2-1	CASSPTALKEQFF
TRBV20-1	TRBJ2-7	CSASYPRRTASYEQYF
TRBV11-1	TRBJ2-2	CASSLGLAGTTNTGELFF